Following are 9 T cell receptor beta chains from one sample sequenced in a study of cytomegalovirus exposure and HLA in healthy donors. PCR used 60 Vbeta primers and 13 Jbeta primers. Here immunoSEQ multiplex PCR was the method, and the copy in TCRdb shows in-frame clones only, minus some. Here the sample spans roughly 180,000 clones, 79% being singletons. Material: PBMCs. The receptors shown here come from a girl between 5 and 17 years old in good health and CMV-seropositive.

The DNA for the CDR3 is TGCAGCGTACTAGACAGGGTCTCCTACAATGAGCAGTTCTTC. Residues: CSVLDRVSYNEQFF. The chain combines TRBV29-1 with TRBJ2-1; the match to TRBD1 covers 7 bases. J gave up 0 bases and V 6 bases, and 5 bases lay outside the gene matches. CDR1 is SQVTM and CDR2 is ANQGSEA in the germline V gene. The CDR3 is 14 amino acids.

This sequence joins TRBV6-6 and TRBJ2-3; 10 positions agree with TRBD2. CDR1 is MNHNY, CDR2 SVGAGI, per germline (reference sequence). V lost 7 bases to trimming and J lost 0 bases; unmatched junction nucleotides: 7. This CDR3 comprises 16 residues. The CDR3 nucleotides are TGTGCCAGCAACCTACCACTAGCGGGGAGCACAGATACGCAGTATTTT. It translates to CASNLPLAGSTDTQYF.

This rearrangement joins TRBV5-1 to TRBJ2-3; 13 positions match TRBD2. Unmatched junction bases numbered 7, after V lost 4 bases and J lost 5 bases. The CDR3 runs to 16 residues. Germline V CDR1 and CDR2: SGHRS, YFSETQ. This CDR3 reads CASSAGLAGAGDTQYF. In nucleotides, the CDR3 is TGCGCCAGCAGCGCTGGACTAGCGGGGGCCGGAGATACGCAGTATTTT.

The chain couples TRBV30 to TRBJ2-1; 12 nucleotides line up with TRBD2. The V segment lost 0 bases and the J segment 7 bases; nucleotides outside the gene matches: 7. The CDR3 has 16 residues. Germline V lookup: CDR1 GTSNPN, CDR2 SVGIG (reference sequence). CDR3 residues: CAWSVGLAGGRNEQFF. The CDR3 nucleotides read TGTGCCTGGAGTGTGGGGCTAGCGGGGGGGCGGAATGAGCAGTTCTTC.

This clone has only one observation. The V and J genes are TRBV5-1 and TRBJ2-2; D unresolved. The CDR3 has 15 amino acids. Trimming pared 4 bases from V and 6 bases from J, leaving 16 bases between. Germline CDR1 SGHRS, CDR2 YFSETQ. CDR3 sequence: CASSREDPLAGELFF. CDR3 bases: TGCGCCAGCAGCCGAGAGGATCCCCTCGCCGGGGAGCTGTTTTTT.

This clone was picked up many times. The chain carries TRBV25-1 and TRBJ2-1; a possible D gene is TRBD1 (6 bases). V shed 6 bases and J shed 6 bases, with 15 bases lying between them. This CDR3 is 14 amino acids long. CDR1 is MGHDK, CDR2 SYGVNS, per germline. The DNA for the CDR3 is TGTGCCAGCAGACCCCCGGGACAAAGCAATGAGCAGTTCTTC. Protein sequence: CASRPPGQSNEQFF.

The chain uses TRBV5-8 and TRBJ2-5; 8 nucleotides match TRBD2. This CDR3 is built from 17 residues. Germline CDR1 SGHTS, CDR2 YDEGEE. The V gene end was trimmed by 0 bases and the J gene end by 5 bases; junction bases not matched to a gene: 12. CDR3: CASSLGAGGTVSETQYF. In nucleotides, the CDR3 is TGTGCCAGCAGCTTGGGGGCGGGGGGCACCGTCTCGGAGACCCAGTACTTC.

The chain employs TRBV27 and TRBJ1-2; 7 bases line up with TRBD1. Germline V gene data show CDR1 as MNHEY and CDR2 as SMNVEV (reference sequence). CDR3 length equals 14 residues. With 6 bases clipped from V and 3 bases from J, the junction kept 7 bases outside the gene matches. As DNA, the CDR3 is TGTGCCAGCAGATACAGGGGCGGTGACTATGGCTACACCTTC. Protein sequence: CASRYRGGDYGYTF.

This clone was observed a single time. The rearrangement joins TRBV5-1 to TRBJ2-5; 9 positions agree with TRBD1. Germline loops: CDR1 SGHRS, CDR2 YFSETQ. J gave up 5 bases and V 0 bases, and 5 bases lay outside the gene matches. CDR3 length: 15 residues. The CDR3, as DNA: TGCGCCAGCAGCTTGGCGCCCGGACAGGGGGAGACCCAGTACTTC. Translating gives CASSLAPGQGETQYF.